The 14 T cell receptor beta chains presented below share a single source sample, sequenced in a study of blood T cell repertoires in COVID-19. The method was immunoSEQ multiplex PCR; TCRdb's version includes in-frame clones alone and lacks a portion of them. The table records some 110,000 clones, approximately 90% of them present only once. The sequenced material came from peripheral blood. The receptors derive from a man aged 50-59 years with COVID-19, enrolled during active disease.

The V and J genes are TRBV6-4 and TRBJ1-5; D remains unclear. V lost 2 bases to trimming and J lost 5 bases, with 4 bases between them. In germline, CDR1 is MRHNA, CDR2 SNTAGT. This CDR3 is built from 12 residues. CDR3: CASSDSDQPQHF. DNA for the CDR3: TGTGCCAGCAGTGACAGCGATCAGCCCCAGCATTTT.

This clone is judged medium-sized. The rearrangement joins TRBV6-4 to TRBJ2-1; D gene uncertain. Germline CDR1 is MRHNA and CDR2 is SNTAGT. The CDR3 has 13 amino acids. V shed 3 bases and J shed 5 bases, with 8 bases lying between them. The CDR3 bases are TGTGCCAGCAGTGAAGGAGCGAACAATGAGCAGTTCTTC. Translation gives CASSEGANNEQFF.

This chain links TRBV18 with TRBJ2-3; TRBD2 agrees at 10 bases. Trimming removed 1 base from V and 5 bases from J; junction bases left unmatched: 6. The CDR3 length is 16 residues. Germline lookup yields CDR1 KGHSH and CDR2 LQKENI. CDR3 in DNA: TGTGCCAGCTCACCACTCCTAGCGGGAGCGCAAGATACGCAGTATTTT. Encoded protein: CASSPLLAGAQDTQYF.

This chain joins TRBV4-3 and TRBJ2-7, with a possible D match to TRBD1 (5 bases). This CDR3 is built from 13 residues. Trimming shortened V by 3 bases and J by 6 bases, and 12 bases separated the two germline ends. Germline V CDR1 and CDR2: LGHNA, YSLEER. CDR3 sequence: CASSHNPRGEQYF. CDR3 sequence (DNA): TGCGCCAGCAGCCATAACCCTAGGGGCGAGCAGTACTTC.

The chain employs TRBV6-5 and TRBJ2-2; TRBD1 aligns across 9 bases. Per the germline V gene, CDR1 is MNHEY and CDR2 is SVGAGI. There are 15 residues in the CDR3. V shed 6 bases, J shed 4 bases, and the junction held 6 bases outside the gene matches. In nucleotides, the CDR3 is TGTGCCAGCAGGCCGACAGGGGGGGCCACCGGGGAGCTGTTTTTT. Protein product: CASRPTGGATGELFF.

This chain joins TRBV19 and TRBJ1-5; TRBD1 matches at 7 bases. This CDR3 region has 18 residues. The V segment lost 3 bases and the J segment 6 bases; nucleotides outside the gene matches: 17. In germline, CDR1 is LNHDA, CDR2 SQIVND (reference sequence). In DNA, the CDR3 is TGTGCCAGTAGTATGGCTCGGGACAGCATAATACGGCTTCAGCCCCAGCATTTT. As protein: CASSMARDSIIRLQPQHF.

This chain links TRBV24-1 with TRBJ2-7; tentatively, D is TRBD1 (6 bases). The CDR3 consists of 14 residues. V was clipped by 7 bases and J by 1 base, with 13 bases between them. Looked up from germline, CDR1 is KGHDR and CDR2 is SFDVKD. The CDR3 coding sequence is TGTGCCACCAGATCAGGGGAAGGGTCCTACGAGCAGTACTTC. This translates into CATRSGEGSYEQYF.

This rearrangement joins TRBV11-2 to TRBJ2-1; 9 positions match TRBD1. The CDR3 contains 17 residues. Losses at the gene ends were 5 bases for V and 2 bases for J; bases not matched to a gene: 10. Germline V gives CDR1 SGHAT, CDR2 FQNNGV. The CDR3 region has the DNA TGTGCCAGCAGCCACTCTCGACAGGGGGGGACCTACAATGAGCAGTTCTTC. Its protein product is CASSHSRQGGTYNEQFF.

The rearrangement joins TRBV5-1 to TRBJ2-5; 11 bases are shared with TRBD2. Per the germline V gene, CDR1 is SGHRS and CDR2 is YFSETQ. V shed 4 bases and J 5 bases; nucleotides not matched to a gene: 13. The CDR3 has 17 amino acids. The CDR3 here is CASSLAIAGGPGETQYF. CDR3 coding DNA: TGCGCCAGCAGCCTGGCAATAGCGGGAGGGCCAGGGGAGACCCAGTACTTC.

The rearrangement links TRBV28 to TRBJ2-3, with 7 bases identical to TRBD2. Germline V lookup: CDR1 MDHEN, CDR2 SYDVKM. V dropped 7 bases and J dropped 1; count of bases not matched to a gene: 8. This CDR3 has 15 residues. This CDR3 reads CASIRGGSGTDTQYF. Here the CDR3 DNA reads TGTGCCAGCATTCGTGGCGGGAGTGGCACAGATACGCAGTATTTT.

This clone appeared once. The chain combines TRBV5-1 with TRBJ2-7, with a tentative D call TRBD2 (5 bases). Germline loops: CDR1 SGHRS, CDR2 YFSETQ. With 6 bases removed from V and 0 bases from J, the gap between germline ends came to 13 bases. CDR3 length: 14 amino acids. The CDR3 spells CASICPGSSYEQYV. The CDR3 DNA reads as TGCGCCAGCATATGCCCGGGGAGCTCCTACGAGCAGTACGTC.

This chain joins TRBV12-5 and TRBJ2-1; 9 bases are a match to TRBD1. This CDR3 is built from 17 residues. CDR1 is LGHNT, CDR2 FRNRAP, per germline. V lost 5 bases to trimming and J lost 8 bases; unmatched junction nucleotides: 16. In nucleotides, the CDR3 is TGTGCTAGTGGTCTCCACCACCGACAGGGGGATCAAGATGAGCAGTTCTTC. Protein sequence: CASGLHHRQGDQDEQFF.

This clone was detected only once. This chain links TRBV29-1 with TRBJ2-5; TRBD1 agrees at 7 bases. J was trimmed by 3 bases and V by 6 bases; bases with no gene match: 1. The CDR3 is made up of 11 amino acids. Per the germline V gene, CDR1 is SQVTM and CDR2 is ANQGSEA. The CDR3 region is CSVDREETQYF. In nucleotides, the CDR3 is TGCAGCGTCGACAGGGAAGAGACCCAGTACTTC.

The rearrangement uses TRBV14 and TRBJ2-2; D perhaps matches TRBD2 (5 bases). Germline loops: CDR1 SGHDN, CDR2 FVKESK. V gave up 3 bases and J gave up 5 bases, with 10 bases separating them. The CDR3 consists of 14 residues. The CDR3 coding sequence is TGTGCCAGCAGCCAGGCAGTAGCGACCGGGGAGCTGTTTTTT. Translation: CASSQAVATGELFF.